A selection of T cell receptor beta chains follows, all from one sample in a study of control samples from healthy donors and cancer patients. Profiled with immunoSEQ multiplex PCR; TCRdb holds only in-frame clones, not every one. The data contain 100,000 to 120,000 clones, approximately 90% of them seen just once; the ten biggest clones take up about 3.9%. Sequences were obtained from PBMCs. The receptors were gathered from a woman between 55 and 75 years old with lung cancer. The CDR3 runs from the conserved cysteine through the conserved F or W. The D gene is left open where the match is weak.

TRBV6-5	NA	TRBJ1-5	CASSPQGNHQPQHF
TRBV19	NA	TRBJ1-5	CASSRGIDVPRSSNQPQHF
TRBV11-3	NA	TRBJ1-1	CASSLEGGRDTEAFF
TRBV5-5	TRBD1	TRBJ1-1	CASSSQGDTEAFF
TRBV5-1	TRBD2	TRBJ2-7	CASSLASGRPYEQYF
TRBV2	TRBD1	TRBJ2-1	CASGDREVYNEQFF
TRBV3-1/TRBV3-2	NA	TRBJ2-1	CASSQEPASVYNEQFF
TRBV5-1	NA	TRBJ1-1	CASSSDGMNTEAFF
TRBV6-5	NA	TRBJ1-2	CASSYSRVANNYGYTF
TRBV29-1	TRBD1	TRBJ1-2	CSVADRVRDGYTF
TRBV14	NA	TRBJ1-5	CASSQAWLGPQHF
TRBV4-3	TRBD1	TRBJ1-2	CASSQDRGTGYGYTF
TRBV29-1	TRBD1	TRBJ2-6	CSVPGQGDSGANVLTF
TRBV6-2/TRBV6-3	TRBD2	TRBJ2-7	CASSLRSLAGGGFHEQYF
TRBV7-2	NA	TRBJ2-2	CASSLAENTGELFF
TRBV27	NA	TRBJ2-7	CASRKGDLNEQYF
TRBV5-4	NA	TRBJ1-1	CASSFQGGGTEAFF
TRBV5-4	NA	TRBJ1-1	CASSPRALSTEAFF
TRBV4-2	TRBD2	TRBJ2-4	CASSQEASGKNIQYF
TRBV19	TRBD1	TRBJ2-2	CASSPRGRIRAGELFF
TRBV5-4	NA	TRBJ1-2	CASSMQGNYGYTF
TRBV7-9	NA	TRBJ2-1	CASSFGPSVSEQFF
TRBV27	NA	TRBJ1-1	CASSYSLLNTEAFF
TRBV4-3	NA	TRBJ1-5	CASSLNVGQPQHF
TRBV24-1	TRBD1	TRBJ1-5	CATSDSHRGRSIGSNQPQHF
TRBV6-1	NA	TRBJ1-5	CASSESVHQPQHF
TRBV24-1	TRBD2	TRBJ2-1	CATSAASGTSGGSSYNEQFF
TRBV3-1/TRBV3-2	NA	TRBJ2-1	CASSGTPNEQFF
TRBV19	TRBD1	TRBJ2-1	CASSLGTGGNEQFF
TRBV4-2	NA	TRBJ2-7	CASSHTSYEQYF
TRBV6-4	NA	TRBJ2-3	CASSAVEADTQYF
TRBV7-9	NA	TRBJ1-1	CASSPRTGNTEAFF
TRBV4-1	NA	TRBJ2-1	CASSQALANTYNEQFF
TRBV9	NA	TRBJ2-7	CASSVEGLLGLSEQYF
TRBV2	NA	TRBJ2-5	CASAIVTQYF
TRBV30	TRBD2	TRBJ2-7	CAWSIEGGPNEQYF
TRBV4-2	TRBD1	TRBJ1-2	CASSPGTAPTNYGYTF
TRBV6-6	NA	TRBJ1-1	CASSYGVRGWDTEAFF
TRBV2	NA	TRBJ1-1	CASSERRLNTEAFF
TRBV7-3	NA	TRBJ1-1	CASSFQGPGFGNEAFF
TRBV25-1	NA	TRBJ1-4	CASSESWGANEKLFF
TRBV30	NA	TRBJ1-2	CAWSVGGYGYTF
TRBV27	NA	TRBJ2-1	CASSLRGTLYNEQFF
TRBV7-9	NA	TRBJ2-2	CASSLEGNGELFF
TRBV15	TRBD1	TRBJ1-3	CATSGPGQAFSGNTIYF
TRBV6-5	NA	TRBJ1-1	CASSLLREATEAFF
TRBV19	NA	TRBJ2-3	CASSRQETDTQYF
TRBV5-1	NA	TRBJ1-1	CASSWDLLAEAFF